One and the same sample provided the 32 T cell receptor beta chains below, sequenced in a study of T cells in Graves' hyperthyroidism and ophthalmopathy. Amplification targeted TCR beta CDR3 regions from RNA transcripts. In the first-round RT-PCR of the TCR CDR3, the HTBI primer set was used. TCRdb recomputed calls from the multiplex PCR reads with MiXCR, one row per CDR3 protein. The table lists a few hundred thousand distinct CDR3 sequences, roughly 14% of them singletons. The sequencing input was blood. These receptors were taken from a woman under 30 with Graves' hyperthyroidism.

This clonotype appeared many times. The chain joins TRBV28 to TRBJ2-1, with 11 nucleotides matching TRBD2. V shed 5 bases, J shed 5 bases, and the junction held 2 bases outside the gene matches. Germline V gives CDR1 MDHEN, CDR2 SYDVKM. The CDR3 contains 14 residues. The CDR3 here is CASSPGLADNEQFF. CDR3 nucleotides: TGTGCCAGCAGTCCGGGACTAGCGGACAATGAGCAGTTCTTC.

Points on this clonotype: This clone may be a read error of a much larger clone one base away. The DNA of the CDR3 is TGCAGTGTTACCACTCCGGGACAGGGATGGGAGCAGTTCTTC. Its protein product is CSVTTPGQGWEQFF. The chain combines TRBV20-1 with TRBJ2-1; TRBD1 aligns across 9 bases. The CDR3 has 14 amino acids. Per the germline V gene, CDR1 is DFQATT and CDR2 is SNEGSKA (reference sequence). V shed 7 bases, J shed 10 bases, and the junction held 14 bases outside the gene matches.

This chain joins TRBV10-1 and TRBJ2-3, with TRBD2 as a possible D gene (6 bases). In germline, CDR1 is WNHNN, CDR2 SYGVQD (reference sequence). The ends were cut back, 3 bases at V and 0 bases at J, with 13 bases in the middle. The CDR3 spans 16 residues. CDR3 nucleotide sequence: TGCGCCAGCAGTGACCCGGGGACTGGGAGCACAGATACGCAGTATTTT. The encoded protein is CASSDPGTGSTDTQYF.

This clonotype was picked up many times. V is TRBV7-9 and J is TRBJ2-1; D might be TRBD2 (5 bases). The CDR3 spans 16 residues. Germline loops: CDR1 SEHNR, CDR2 FQNEAQ (reference sequence). V lost 3 bases and J lost 8, with 20 bases in between. CDR3 sequence (DNA): TGTGCCAGCAGCTTTTGGGGTTCCCCGAGCGGCGATGAGCAGTTCTTC. It specifies CASSFWGSPSGDEQFF.

The table lists this clonotype with many counts. The rearrangement links TRBV5-1 to TRBJ2-7; TRBD1 aligns across 10 bases. This CDR3 is 13 amino acids long. Trimming cost V 4 bases and J 11 bases; bases outside gene matches: 9. Germline lookup yields CDR1 SGHRS and CDR2 YFSETQ. The CDR3 spells CASSADRGVEEYF. CDR3 nucleotide sequence: TGCGCCAGCAGCGCGGACAGGGGGGTAGAGGAGTACTTC.

There are many counts of this clonotype. The chain carries TRBV27 and TRBJ2-7; no definite D call. The CDR3 runs 16 residues. Trimming removed 1 base at V and 0 bases at J, with 13 bases between. CDR1 MNHEY and CDR2 SMNVEV come from the germline V gene (reference sequence). The CDR3: CASSLLRSASSYEQYF. CDR3 sequence (DNA): TGTGCCAGCAGTTTATTGAGGTCCGCCAGCTCCTACGAGCAGTACTTC.

The chain has TRBV7-3 and TRBJ2-3, with 7 bases aligning to TRBD1. CDR3 length equals 13 residues. The V segment lost 5 bases and the J segment 2 bases; nucleotides outside the gene matches: 1. The V gene's germline CDR1 is SGHTA and CDR2 FQGTGA. The CDR3 nucleotides are TGTGCCAGCAGCGACAGGGTCACAGATACGCAGTATTTT. The encoded protein is CASSDRVTDTQYF.

This chain connects TRBV12-3 or TRBV12-4 to TRBJ2-7, with D perhaps assigned TRBD1 or TRBD2 (7 bases each). Trimming shortened V by 6 bases and J by 3 bases, and 15 bases separated the two germline ends. The CDR3 runs 14 residues. The CDR3 loop reads CASSSGGQRYEQYF. The CDR3 bases are TGTGCCAGCAGCTCGGGGGGACAGCGCTACGAGCAGTACTTC.

Many counts were recorded for this clonotype. V and J are TRBV6-2 or TRBV6-3 and TRBJ2-5, with D possibly being TRBD1 (5 bases). There are 16 residues in the CDR3. V was shortened by 2 bases and J by 2 bases, with 15 bases between the two germline ends. In germline, CDR1 is MNHEY, CDR2 SVGEGT. The CDR3 protein is CASSYPTVVGQETQYF. The CDR3 DNA sequence: TGTGCCAGCAGTTACCCGACAGTAGTGGGTCAAGAGACCCAGTACTTC.

This clonotype was seen many times. The chain links TRBV10-3 to TRBJ2-3, with D possibly TRBD1 on 6 matching bases. Trimming took off 4 bases at V and 4 bases at J, with 12 bases between the two ends. CDR3 length: 14 amino acids. In germline, CDR1 is ENHRY, CDR2 SYGVKD. CDR3 nucleotide sequence: TGTGCCATCAGTGGGTCAGGGGTGGCAGATACGCAGTATTTT. Protein: CAISGSGVADTQYF.

This clonotype was counted ten times or more. This chain joins TRBV29-1 and TRBJ2-5; either TRBD1 or TRBD2 may supply D (5 bases each). Looked up from germline, CDR1 is SQVTM and CDR2 is ANQGSEA. V was clipped by 6 bases and J by 7 bases, with 24 bases between them. There are 15 residues in the CDR3. CDR3: CSVARGTIVDGTQYF. CDR3 DNA sequence: TGCAGCGTCGCGAGAGGGACGATCGTAGATGGGACCCAGTACTTC.

This clonotype has a count of ten or more. The chain links TRBV18 to TRBJ2-7; TRBD2 matches 9 bases. CDR3 length: 16 residues. Germline CDR1 KGHSH, CDR2 LQKENI. V gave up 0 bases and J gave up 3 bases; unmatched junction bases: 6. The chain's CDR3 is CASSPPGGGRDYEQYF. In DNA form, the CDR3 reads TGTGCCAGCTCACCACCGGGAGGCGGGAGGGACTACGAGCAGTACTTC. Combining the CDR3 with reference TRBV18 and TRBJ2-7 gives the whole variable domain NAGVMQNPRHLVRRRGQEARLRCSPMKGHSHVYWYRQLPEEGLKFMVYLQKENIIDESGMPKERFSAEFPKEGPSILRIQQVVRGDSAAYFCASSPPGGGRDYEQYFGPGTRLTVT.

The chain recombines TRBV12-3 or TRBV12-4 with TRBJ1-1, with D possibly being TRBD1 (5 bases). Trimming removed 7 bases from V and 4 bases from J, with 22 bases in between. The CDR3 runs 16 residues. The CDR3 region has the DNA TGTGCCAGCACCCCCCGAACAGGAAGCTCCTCCACTGAAGCTTTCTTT. Amino acids: CASTPRTGSSSTEAFF.

This clonotype was picked up a small number of times. At one end, the junction sequence differs from germline, possibly due to a read error. The gene calls are TRBV6-1 and TRBJ1-2, with D unclear. Germline V gene lookup returns CDR1 MNHNS and CDR2 SASEGT. This CDR3 contains 15 residues. The CDR3 region is CACSVSSLSYYGYTF. The CDR3, as DNA: TGTGCCTGCAGTGTTTCCTCTCTGTCCTACTATGGCTACACCTTC.

This clonotype appeared many times. The chain joins TRBV18 to TRBJ1-4, with D unclear. There are 14 residues in the CDR3. Germline loops: CDR1 KGHSH, CDR2 LQKENI. With 0 bases removed from V and 8 bases from J, the gap between germline ends came to 10 bases. The CDR3 coding sequence is TGTGCCAGCTCACCACCGGAAGGACGGGAAAAACTGTTTTTT. Amino acids: CASSPPEGREKLFF.

This clonotype was seen at least ten times. This chain uses TRBV12-3 or TRBV12-4 with TRBJ2-3; 10 positions agree with TRBD2. The CDR3 spans 17 residues. Trimming at V came to 3 bases and at J to 4 bases, leaving 10 bases not matched to a gene. The CDR3 DNA reads as TGTGCCAGCAGTTTGAGCGGGAGGGCCACCAACTCAGATACGCAGTATTTT. Amino acid sequence: CASSLSGRATNSDTQYF.

The chain has TRBV2 and TRBJ2-1; TRBD2 aligns across 10 bases. Trimming removed 4 bases from V and 2 bases from J; junction bases left unmatched: 5. The CDR3 has 16 amino acids. Germline V lookup: CDR1 SNHLY, CDR2 FYNNEI. The CDR3, as DNA: TGTGCCAGCAGTGGGACTAGCGGAGGCACCTACAATGAGCAGTTCTTC. Translated: CASSGTSGGTYNEQFF.

This chain connects TRBV9 to TRBJ2-2; D might be TRBD1 (6 bases). Per the germline V gene, CDR1 is SGDLS and CDR2 is YYNGEE. V lost 0 bases, J lost 1 base, and 13 bases lay in between. The CDR3 has 17 amino acids. CDR3 residues: CASSVDRTAWNTGELFF. CDR3 in DNA: TGTGCCAGCAGCGTAGATAGGACAGCCTGGAACACCGGGGAGCTGTTTTTT.

This clonotype has a handful of counts. This sequence joins TRBV24-1 and TRBJ1-5, with 8 bases identical to TRBD1. J gave up 0 bases and V 7 bases, and 1 base lay outside the gene matches. The CDR3 has 14 amino acids. Germline V gene lookup returns CDR1 KGHDR and CDR2 SFDVKD. The CDR3 spells CATSRGLSNQPQHF. Written as DNA, the CDR3 is TGTGCCACCAGCAGGGGGCTTAGCAATCAGCCCCAGCATTTT.

This clonotype was counted ten times or more. The CDR3 bases are TGTGCCAGCAGTATGACTGGCCGTGTGACCTACAATGAGCAGTTCTTC. As protein: CASSMTGRVTYNEQFF. This chain connects TRBV12-3 or TRBV12-4 to TRBJ2-1; no clear D. V was pared by 5 bases and J by 2 bases, with 16 bases between. CDR3 length equals 16 residues.

This clonotype was found many times. The chain carries TRBV12-3 or TRBV12-4 and TRBJ1-2, with D possibly TRBD1 on 5 matching bases. The CDR3 is 11 residues long. Trimming stripped 8 bases from V and 6 bases from J, with 10 bases between. CDR3 sequence: CASGGANGYTF. The CDR3 bases are TGTGCCAGCGGCGGGGCCAATGGCTACACCTTC.

This clonotype was recorded at least ten times. The chain combines TRBV5-1 with TRBJ2-7; either TRBD1 or TRBD2 may fit D (5 bases each). V was trimmed by 2 bases and J by 7 bases, leaving 13 bases between them. CDR3 length: 13 residues. The germline gives CDR1 SGHRS, CDR2 YFSETQ. CDR3 loop: CASSFIGTKEQYF. Written as DNA, the CDR3 is TGCGCCAGCAGCTTTATTGGGACGAAAGAGCAGTACTTC.

This clonotype has ten or more counts. CDR3 residues: CASSLHNWDGLAGASTDTQYF. As DNA, the CDR3 is TGTGCCAGCAGCTTACATAACTGGGACGGACTGGCCGGCGCTAGCACAGATACGCAGTATTTT. This chain uses TRBV11-3 with TRBJ2-3; tentatively, D is TRBD1 or TRBD2 (5 bases each). Germline-derived CDR1 and CDR2 are SGHNT and YENEEA. V lost 2 bases and J 0 bases, leaving 27 bases between the germline ends. The CDR3 covers 21 residues.

This clonotype has at least ten counts. The V and J genes are TRBV20-1 and TRBJ2-1; D possibly corresponds to TRBD1 (5 bases). The germline V gene encodes CDR1 DFQATT and CDR2 SNEGSKA (reference sequence). The V end was cut by 3 bases, the J end by 7 bases, with 13 bases between. This CDR3 comprises 13 residues. CDR3 protein: CSASDPRVNEQFF. The CDR3 region has the DNA TGCAGTGCTAGCGATCCCAGGGTAAATGAGCAGTTCTTC.

This clonotype was picked up many times. The CDR3, as DNA: TGTGCCAGCAGCCAAAGCGGAGACAGGGGCCATGGCTACACCTTC. Protein sequence: CASSQSGDRGHGYTF. V and J are TRBV3-1 and TRBJ1-2, with 8 bases aligning to TRBD1. The CDR3 covers 15 residues. The V and J ends lost 2 bases and 6 bases, in that order; junction bases with no gene match: 8. Germline V gene sequence: CDR1 LGHDT, CDR2 YNNKEL (reference sequence).

This clonotype was seen ten or more times. The CDR3 sequence: CASSFLRYNEQFF. For the CDR3, the DNA is TGTGCCAGCAGTTTTCTCCGTTACAATGAGCAGTTCTTC. The chain joins TRBV12-3 or TRBV12-4 to TRBJ2-1; D unclear. Trimming removed 3 bases at V and 4 bases at J, with 7 bases between. The CDR3 has 13 amino acids.

The rearrangement links TRBV20-1 to TRBJ2-5; the D gene is possibly TRBD2 (5 bases). The CDR3 loop spans 15 amino acids. V lost 0 bases to trimming and J lost 5 bases, with 16 bases between them. Germline assignment: CDR1 DFQATT and CDR2 SNEGSKA (reference sequence). DNA for the CDR3: TGCAGTGCTAGAGATTCGGCTCAAACGGGGGAGACCCAGTACTTC. This codes for CSARDSAQTGETQYF.

This clonotype was detected many times. The chain has TRBV12-3 or TRBV12-4 and TRBJ1-2; TRBD1 aligns across 8 bases. V was clipped by 0 bases and J by 8 bases; unmatched bases: 8. CDR3 size: 15 residues. The CDR3 DNA is TGTGCCAGCAGTTTAGCCTCAGGGGGCATCTCGGGCTACACCTTC. Translating gives CASSLASGGISGYTF.

This clonotype was recorded at least ten times. This chain uses TRBV5-1 with TRBJ2-7; D is unresolved. The CDR3 runs to 14 residues. Trimming cost V 0 bases and J 5 bases, with 12 bases left between them. CDR1 is SGHRS, CDR2 YFSETQ, per germline. The DNA of the CDR3 is TGCGCCAGCAGCTTGGTCGGCAAAAGGGACGAGCAGTACTTC. As protein: CASSLVGKRDEQYF.

The sample holds many counts of this clonotype. The chain couples TRBV6-1 to TRBJ1-2; the match to TRBD1 covers 10 bases. Germline assignment: CDR1 MNHNS and CDR2 SASEGT. CDR3 length: 15 residues. The V gene end was trimmed by 5 bases and the J gene end by 5 bases; junction bases not matched to a gene: 8. CDR3 bases: TGTGCCAGCAGTACCCCGGACAGGGGGGTTTATGGCTACACCTTC. It yields the protein CASSTPDRGVYGYTF.

This clonotype was recorded at least ten times. The chain combines TRBV24-1 with TRBJ2-2; 7 bases are shared with TRBD2. There are 15 residues in the CDR3. Germline V gene sequence: CDR1 KGHDR, CDR2 SFDVKD. V shed 5 bases, J shed 0 bases, and the junction held 2 bases outside the gene matches. CDR3 sequence: CATSVAGSNTGELFF. The CDR3 bases are TGTGCCACCAGTGTAGCGGGTTCGAACACCGGGGAGCTGTTTTTT.

This clonotype occurred a few times. The V call is TRBV6-1, the J call TRBJ2-6; a weak D match, TRBD1 (6 bases). Germline loops: CDR1 MNHNS, CDR2 SASEGT. This CDR3 spans 19 amino acids. V was pared by 7 bases and J by 1 base, with 23 bases between. The CDR3 region has the DNA TGTGCCAGCAAGATCTTTCAGGGGAGAATCGGATCTGGGGCCAACGTCCTGACTTTC. Translating gives CASKIFQGRIGSGANVLTF.